This T cell receptor (beta chain) was obtained from a study of early T cells in non-severe SARS-CoV-2 infection. In the library, individual cDNA molecules carried attached unique molecular identifiers. One entry per CDR3 protein results from TCRdb running MiXCR on the 5' RACE reads. This sample has around 70,000 distinct CDR3 sequences; approximately 11% occur once, and the top ten carry about 6.4%. In this sample, this clonotype turned up a few times. Germline loops: CDR1 DFQATT, CDR2 SNEGSKA (reference sequence). Trimming stripped 0 bases from V and 1 base from J, with 10 bases between. There are 15 residues in the CDR3.

The sequence was collected from an adult who was a healthcare worker with PCR-confirmed SARS-CoV-2 infection or an uninfected control (not recorded which). This sequence joins TRBV20-1 and TRBJ1-5, with D possibly TRBD1 on 6 matching bases. The sequenced sample was whole blood. CDR3 loop: CSARETGQSNQPQHF. Here the CDR3 DNA reads TGCAGTGCTAGAGAAACAGGGCAAAGCAATCAGCCCCAGCATTTT.